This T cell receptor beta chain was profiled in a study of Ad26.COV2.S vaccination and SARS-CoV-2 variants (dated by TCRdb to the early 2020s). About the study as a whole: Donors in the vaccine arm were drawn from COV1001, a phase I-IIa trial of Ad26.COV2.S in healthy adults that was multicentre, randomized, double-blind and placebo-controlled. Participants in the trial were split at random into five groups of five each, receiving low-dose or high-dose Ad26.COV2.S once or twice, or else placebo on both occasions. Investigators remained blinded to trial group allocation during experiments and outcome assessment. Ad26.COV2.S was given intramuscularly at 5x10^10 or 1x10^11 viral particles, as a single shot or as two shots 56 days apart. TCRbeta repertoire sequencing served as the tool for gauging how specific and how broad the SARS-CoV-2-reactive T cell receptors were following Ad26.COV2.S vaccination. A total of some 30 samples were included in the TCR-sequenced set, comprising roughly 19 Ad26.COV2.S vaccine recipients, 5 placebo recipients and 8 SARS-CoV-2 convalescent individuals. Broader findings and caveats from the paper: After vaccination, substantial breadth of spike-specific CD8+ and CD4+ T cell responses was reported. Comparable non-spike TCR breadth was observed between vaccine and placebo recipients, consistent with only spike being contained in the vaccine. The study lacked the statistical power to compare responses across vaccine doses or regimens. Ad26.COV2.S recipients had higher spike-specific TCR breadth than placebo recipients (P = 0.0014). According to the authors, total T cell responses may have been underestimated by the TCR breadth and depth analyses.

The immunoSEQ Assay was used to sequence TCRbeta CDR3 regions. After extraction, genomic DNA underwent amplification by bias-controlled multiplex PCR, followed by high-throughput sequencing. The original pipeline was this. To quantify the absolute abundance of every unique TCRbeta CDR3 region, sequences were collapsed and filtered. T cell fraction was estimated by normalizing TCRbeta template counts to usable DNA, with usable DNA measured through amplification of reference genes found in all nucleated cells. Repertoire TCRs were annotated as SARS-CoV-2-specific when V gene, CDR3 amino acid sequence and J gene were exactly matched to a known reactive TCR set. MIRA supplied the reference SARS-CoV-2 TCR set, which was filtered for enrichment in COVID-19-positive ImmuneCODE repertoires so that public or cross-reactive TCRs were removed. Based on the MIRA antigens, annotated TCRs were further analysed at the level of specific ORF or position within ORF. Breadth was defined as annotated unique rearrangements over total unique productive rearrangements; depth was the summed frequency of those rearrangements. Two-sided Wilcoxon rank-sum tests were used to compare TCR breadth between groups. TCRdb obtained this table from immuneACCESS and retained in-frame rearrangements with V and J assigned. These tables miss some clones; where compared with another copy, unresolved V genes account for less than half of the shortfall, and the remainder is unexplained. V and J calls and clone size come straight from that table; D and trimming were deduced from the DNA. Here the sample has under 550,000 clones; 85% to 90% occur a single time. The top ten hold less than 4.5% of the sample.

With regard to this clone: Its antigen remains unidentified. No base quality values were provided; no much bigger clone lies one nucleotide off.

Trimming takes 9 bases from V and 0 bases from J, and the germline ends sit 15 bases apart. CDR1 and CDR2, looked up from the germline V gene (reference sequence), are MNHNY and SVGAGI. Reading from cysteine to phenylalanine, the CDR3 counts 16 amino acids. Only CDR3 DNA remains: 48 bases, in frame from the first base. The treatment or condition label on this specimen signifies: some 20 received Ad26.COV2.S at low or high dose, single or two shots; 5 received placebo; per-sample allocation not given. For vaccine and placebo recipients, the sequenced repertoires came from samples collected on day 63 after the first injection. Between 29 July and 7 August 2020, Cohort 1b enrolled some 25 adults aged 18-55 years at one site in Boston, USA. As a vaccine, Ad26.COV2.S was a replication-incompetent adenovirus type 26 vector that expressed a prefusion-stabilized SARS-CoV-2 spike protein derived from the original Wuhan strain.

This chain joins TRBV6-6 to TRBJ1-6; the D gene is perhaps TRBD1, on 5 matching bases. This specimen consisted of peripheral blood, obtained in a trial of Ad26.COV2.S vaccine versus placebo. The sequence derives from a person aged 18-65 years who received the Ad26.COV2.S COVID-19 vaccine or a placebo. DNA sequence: TGTGCCAGTCAGGTGGGGGATCTCTCCTATAATTCACCCCTCCACTTT. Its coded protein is CASQVGDLSYNSPLHF.